Shown below are 9 T cell receptor beta chains from a single sample sequenced in a study of blood T cell repertoires in COVID-19. Data came from immunoSEQ multiplex PCR; TCRdb stores just in-frame clones and leaves some out. The sample lists fewer than 85,000 clones, 88% occurring once. The specimen sequenced was peripheral blood. These receptors were collected from a human donor in a cohort sampled during active COVID-19.

The chain joins TRBV28 to TRBJ2-7, with D maybe TRBD1 (5 bases). There are 14 residues in the CDR3. The germline V gene has CDR1 MDHEN and CDR2 SYDVKM. The V and J ends lost 5 bases and 0 bases respectively, with 11 bases between them. The CDR3 here is CASSVQDLSYEQYF. CDR3 in DNA: TGTGCCAGCAGTGTACAGGATCTCTCCTACGAGCAGTACTTC.

The J gene is TRBJ2-7, the V gene TRBV18; 7 bases line up with TRBD2. CDR1 KGHSH and CDR2 LQKENI come from the germline V gene. J lost 5 bases, V lost 0 bases, and 7 bases had no gene match. The CDR3 has 15 residues. As DNA, the CDR3 is TGTGCCAGCTCACCACCCCGAGCTAGCGGTGACGAGCAGTACTTC. Protein sequence: CASSPPRASGDEQYF.

The chain employs TRBV9 and TRBJ2-2; no definite D call. The CDR3 totals 14 residues. V was clipped by 0 bases and J by 0 bases, with 3 bases between them. Germline CDR1 reads SGDLS; CDR2 reads YYNGEE. The CDR3 region is CASSVVANTGELFF. CDR3 nucleotides: TGTGCCAGCAGCGTAGTAGCGAACACCGGGGAGCTGTTTTTT.

This chain links TRBV28 with TRBJ1-1; 10 nucleotides match TRBD1. The V gene end was trimmed by 4 bases and the J gene end by 1 base; junction bases not matched to a gene: 6. This CDR3 has 16 residues. CDR1 is MDHEN and CDR2 is SYDVKM in the germline V gene. The CDR3 nucleotides read TGTGCCAGCAGTTCCATCCGGGACAGGGGGAACACTGAAGCTTTCTTT. The encoded protein is CASSSIRDRGNTEAFF.

The chain recombines TRBV12-2 with TRBJ2-6; TRBD1 is the table's D call and was not checked against the DNA. TRBV12-2 has pseudogene status. This CDR3 has 20 amino acids. The CDR3, as DNA: TGTGCAAGTCGCTTAGCGGCCGCCGGGACAGGAGGCTCTGGGGCCAACGTCCTGACTTTC. It translates to CASRLAAAGTGGSGANVLTF.

This clone was seen more than once but under ten times. The rearrangement links TRBV7-9 to TRBJ2-7; D not resolved. Germline-derived CDR1 and CDR2 are SEHNR and FQNEAQ (reference sequence). There are 12 residues in the CDR3. Trimming left V 5 bases short and J 7 bases short, with 12 bases between. CDR3 coding DNA: TGTGCCAGCAGCGCGGCGGTCTGGGAGCAGTACTTC. Translating gives CASSAAVWEQYF.

In its sample, this clone was seen a few times. The chain recombines TRBV5-1 with TRBJ2-7; D gene uncertain. The CDR3 is made up of 11 amino acids. V was shortened by 4 bases and J by 3 bases, with 5 bases between the two germline ends. From germline, CDR1 is SGHRS and CDR2 YFSETQ. The DNA for the CDR3 is TGCGCCAGCAGCCAGGACTACGAGCAGTACTTC. Translated: CASSQDYEQYF.

V gene TRBV28 combines with J gene TRBJ2-7; TRBD1 matches 10 bases. The germline V gene encodes CDR1 MDHEN and CDR2 SYDVKM. The CDR3 runs to 13 residues. V lost 7 bases and J lost 8; bases outside the gene matches: 8. Here the CDR3 DNA reads TGTGCCAGCACGCCGGGACAGGGGCAAAAGCAGTACTTC. Its translation is CASTPGQGQKQYF.

This clone was picked up one time. The V gene is TRBV3-1 (or the pseudogene TRBV3-2), the J gene TRBJ2-7; TRBD2 aligns across 8 bases. The CDR3 contains 16 residues. With V trimmed by 1 base and J by 2 bases, 7 bases remained unmatched. Germline V lookup: CDR1 LGHDT, CDR2 YNNKEL (reference sequence). As DNA, the CDR3 is TGTGCCAGCAGCCAAGGCGGGGGGACACTTACCTACGAGCAGTACTTC. Its protein is CASSQGGGTLTYEQYF.